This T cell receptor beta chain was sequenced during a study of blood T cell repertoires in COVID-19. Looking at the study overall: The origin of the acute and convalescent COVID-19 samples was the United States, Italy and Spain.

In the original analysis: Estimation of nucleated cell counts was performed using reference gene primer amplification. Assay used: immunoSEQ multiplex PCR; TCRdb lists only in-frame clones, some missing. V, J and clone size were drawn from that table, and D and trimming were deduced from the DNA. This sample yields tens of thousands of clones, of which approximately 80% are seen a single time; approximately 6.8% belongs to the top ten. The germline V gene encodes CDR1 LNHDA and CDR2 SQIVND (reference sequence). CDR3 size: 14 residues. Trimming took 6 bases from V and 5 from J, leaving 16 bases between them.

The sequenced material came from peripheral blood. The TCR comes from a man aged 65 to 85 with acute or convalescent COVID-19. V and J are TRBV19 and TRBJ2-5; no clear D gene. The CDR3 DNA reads TGTGCCAGTAGCAATAGACTCGCCGGGGAGACCCAGTACTTC. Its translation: CASSNRLAGETQYF.